Presented here are 28 T cell receptor beta chains from one specimen sequenced in a study of blood T cell repertoires in COVID-19. TCRdb keeps only in-frame clones here, not all; method: immunoSEQ multiplex PCR. Here the sample spans about 270,000 clones, approximately 90% being singletons. The sequenced material came from PBMCs or T cells enriched from blood (not recorded which). The receptor source for this set is a man between 35 and 55 years old who had been exposed to COVID-19.

This chain uses TRBV7-9 with TRBJ2-5; D gene unclear. Germline V gene sequence: CDR1 SEHNR, CDR2 FQNEAQ (reference sequence). Deletions cut 5 bases from V and 5 bases from J, with 15 bases between. The CDR3 contains 14 residues. This CDR3 is CASSLYDSQETQYF. CDR3 sequence (DNA): TGTGCCAGCAGCCTTTACGACTCGCAGGAGACCCAGTACTTC.

The rearrangement links TRBV6-5 to TRBJ2-3, with 7 bases lining up with TRBD2. Per germline, CDR1 MNHEY and CDR2 SVGAGI. The length of the CDR3 is 15 residues. Unmatched junction bases numbered 5, after V lost 0 bases and J lost 5 bases. For the CDR3, the DNA is TGTGCCAGCAGTTACTCGCCTAGCGGCGGAGATACGCAGTATTTT. Encoded protein: CASSYSPSGGDTQYF.

The rearrangement uses TRBV19 and TRBJ2-7, with 13 positions matching TRBD2. Germline lookup yields CDR1 LNHDA and CDR2 SQIVND (reference sequence). This CDR3 is built from 21 residues. With 4 bases clipped from V and 0 bases from J, the junction kept 18 bases outside the gene matches. For the CDR3, the DNA is TGTGCCAGTAGTAAGGAGTTCGAGGGGACTAGCGGGACCAAGAGCTCCTACGAGCAGTACTTC. It codes for CASSKEFEGTSGTKSSYEQYF.

The V gene is TRBV2, the J gene TRBJ1-3; D is perhaps TRBD1 (5 bases). The length of the CDR3 is 15 residues. Trimming took off 3 bases at V and 0 bases at J, with 9 bases between the two ends. Germline V lookup: CDR1 SNHLY, CDR2 FYNNEI. The CDR3 reads CASSDPGLSGNTIYF. The CDR3 DNA sequence: TGTGCCAGCAGTGATCCAGGGCTCTCTGGAAACACCATATATTTT.

This clone came up once. The chain employs TRBV7-9 and TRBJ2-3, with TRBD1 matching over 9 bases. In germline, CDR1 is SEHNR, CDR2 FQNEAQ (reference sequence). Unmatched junction bases numbered 12, after V lost 5 bases and J lost 6 bases. The CDR3 has 16 residues. The CDR3 loop reads CASSARLDRGKDTQYF. CDR3 DNA: TGTGCCAGCAGCGCCAGATTGGACAGGGGAAAGGATACGCAGTATTTT.

The CDR3 protein is CASSQGSGRGFFYNEQFF. CDR3 coding DNA: TGCGCCAGCAGCCAAGGCAGCGGGAGGGGTTTTTTCTACAATGAGCAGTTCTTC. The V gene is TRBV4-1, the J gene TRBJ2-1, with TRBD2 identical over 10 bases. The CDR3 runs 18 residues. Trimming cost V 1 base and J 3 bases; bases outside gene matches: 9. Looked up from germline, CDR1 is MGHRA and CDR2 is YSYEKL.

This clone has just one count. The rearrangement joins TRBV6-6 to TRBJ1-5, with a weak D call TRBD1 (5 bases). V was trimmed by 2 bases and J by 5 bases, leaving 13 bases between them. Germline CDR1 MNHNY, CDR2 SVGAGI (reference sequence). This CDR3 has 15 amino acids. DNA for the CDR3: TGTGCCAGCAGTTACGGGGGGGACGGCTATCAGCCCCAGCATTTT. As protein: CASSYGGDGYQPQHF.

The J gene is TRBJ2-3, the V gene TRBV7-9; D perhaps matches TRBD1 (5 bases). The V end was cut by 3 bases, the J end by 6 bases, with 7 bases between. Germline V gene data show CDR1 as SEHNR and CDR2 as FQNEAQ (reference sequence). This CDR3 is 12 amino acids long. The DNA of the CDR3 is TGTGCCAGCAGCTTCAGGGTTGATACGCAGTATTTT. Translated: CASSFRVDTQYF.

This clone was found once. The gene calls are TRBV28 and TRBJ2-5; no reliable D call. The V end was cut by 8 bases, the J end by 0 bases, with 7 bases between. This CDR3 has 12 residues. CDR1 MDHEN and CDR2 SYDVKM come from the germline V gene. CDR3 coding DNA: TGTGCCAGCGTGAGTCACCAAGAGACCCAGTACTTC. This sequence encodes CASVSHQETQYF.

The J gene is TRBJ1-5, the V gene TRBV19; 7 bases are shared with TRBD1. V gave up 2 bases and J gave up 0 bases; unmatched junction bases: 16. CDR3 length: 20 amino acids. In germline, CDR1 is LNHDA, CDR2 SQIVND (reference sequence). This chain's CDR3 is CASSIRGDRAKVYSNQPQHF. For the CDR3, the DNA is TGTGCCAGTAGTATAAGGGGAGACAGGGCGAAAGTTTATAGCAATCAGCCCCAGCATTTT.

The chain employs TRBV5-4 and TRBJ2-3, with D possibly matching TRBD2 (6 bases). The germline V and J ends were trimmed by 7 bases and 0 bases, with 12 bases remaining between them. Germline V lookup: CDR1 SGHNT, CDR2 YYREEE (reference sequence). The CDR3 extends over 14 amino acids. The CDR3 protein is CASQTGVSTDTQYF. CDR3 DNA sequence: TGTGCCAGCCAGACGGGAGTTAGCACAGATACGCAGTATTTT.

CDR3 nucleotide sequence: TGTGCCAGCAGTTCACTCCCAGCGGGAGGGGACAATGAGCAGTTCTTC. It is translated as CASSSLPAGGDNEQFF. This chain links TRBV28 with TRBJ2-1; 10 positions match TRBD2. The CDR3 is 16 residues long. Trimming cost V 4 bases and J 5 bases; bases outside gene matches: 8. Per germline, CDR1 MDHEN and CDR2 SYDVKM.

For the CDR3, the DNA is TGTGCCTACGCCCGGGACAGTCGCGGCTACACCTTC. Translating gives CAYARDSRGYTF. The chain joins TRBV30 to TRBJ1-2; TRBD1 aligns across 7 bases. Germline trimming cut 7 bases from V and 8 bases from J; bases unmatched to any gene: 10. This CDR3 spans 12 amino acids. Germline CDR1 is GTSNPN and CDR2 is SVGIG (reference sequence).

This chain uses TRBV5-1 with TRBJ1-6; 7 bases are a match to TRBD1. The germline V gene has CDR1 SGHRS and CDR2 YFSETQ. V trimming: 3 bases; J trimming: 0 bases; junction bases outside the gene matches: 9. The CDR3 is 18 amino acids. The CDR3 DNA reads as TGCGCCAGCAGCTCGGCTCGGACAGGAAGCTCCTATAATTCACCCCTCCACTTT. As protein: CASSSARTGSSYNSPLHF.

The CDR3 spells CASSLEGLSLHEQFF. CDR3 DNA: TGCGCCAGCAGCTTGGAGGGACTAAGCTTACATGAGCAGTTCTTC. The rearrangement uses TRBV5-1 and TRBJ2-1, with 7 nucleotides matching TRBD2. This CDR3 region has 15 residues. Germline assignment: CDR1 SGHRS and CDR2 YFSETQ. V shed 0 bases, J shed 8 bases, and the junction held 8 bases outside the gene matches. The full variable domain, completed using reference TRBV5-1 and TRBJ2-1, is KAGVTQTPRYLIKTRGQQVTLSCSPISGHRSVSWYQQTPGQGLQFLFEYFSETQRNKGNFPGRFSGRQFSNSRSEMNVSTLELGDSALYLCASSLEGLSLHEQFFGPGTRLTVL.

This clone was found a few times. The chain recombines TRBV6-2 or TRBV6-3 with TRBJ2-7, with 14 bases lining up with TRBD2. The CDR3 is 17 residues long. CDR1 MNHEY and CDR2 SVGEGT come from the germline V gene. V lost 6 bases, J lost 2 bases, and 9 bases stayed unmatched. The chain's CDR3 is CASSLTGLAGGTYEQYF. The CDR3, as DNA: TGTGCCAGCAGCCTCACCGGACTAGCGGGAGGCACCTACGAGCAGTACTTC.

This chain joins TRBV28 and TRBJ2-3, with D perhaps matching TRBD2 (5 bases). The V and J ends lost 4 bases and 2 bases respectively, with 10 bases between them. Germline V gene lookup returns CDR1 MDHEN and CDR2 SYDVKM. The CDR3 totals 14 residues. The CDR3 is CASSSEGATDTQYF. In DNA, the CDR3 is TGTGCCAGCAGTTCCGAGGGCGCCACAGATACGCAGTATTTT. Complete variable domain (other parts from reference TRBV28 and TRBJ2-3): DVKVTQSSRYLVKRTGEKVFLECVQDMDHENMFWYRQDPGLGLRLIYFSYDVKMKEKGDIPEGYSVSREKKERFSLILESASTNQTSMYLCASSSEGATDTQYFGPGTRLTVL.

The J gene is TRBJ2-3, the V gene TRBV19; 10 nucleotides agree with TRBD2. The CDR3 is 18 amino acids. Per germline, CDR1 LNHDA and CDR2 SQIVND (reference sequence). J was trimmed by 4 bases and V by 7 bases; bases with no gene match: 17. CDR3: CASTADSSGSFPPDTQYF. In DNA, the CDR3 is TGTGCCAGTACGGCCGATTCTAGCGGGAGTTTTCCACCAGATACGCAGTATTTT.

The V call is TRBV5-5, the J call TRBJ2-7; possible D gene TRBD1, 5 bases. Germline CDR1 and CDR2: SGHKS and YYEKEE (reference sequence). The ends were cut back, 1 base at V and 6 bases at J, with 8 bases in the middle. The CDR3 covers 12 residues. The CDR3 region is CASSLLRGEQYF. DNA of the CDR3: TGTGCCAGCAGCTTGTTAAGGGGCGAGCAGTACTTC. The full variable domain, its missing parts supplied by reference TRBV5-5 and TRBJ2-7, is DAGVTQSPTHLIKTRGQQVTLRCSPISGHKSVSWYQQVLGQGPQFIFQYYEKEERGRGNFPDRFSARQFPNYSSELNVNALLLGDSALYLCASSLLRGEQYFGPGTRLTVT.

V is TRBV30 and J is TRBJ1-4; TRBD1 matches 7 bases. Germline CDR1 reads GTSNPN; CDR2 reads SVGIG (reference sequence). This CDR3 has 13 residues. Losses at the gene ends were 5 bases for V and 4 bases for J; bases not matched to a gene: 4. The DNA for the CDR3 is TGTGCCTGGGCCCAGGGGGTTAATGAAAAACTGTTTTTT. It is translated as CAWAQGVNEKLFF. The full variable domain, its missing parts supplied by reference TRBV30 and TRBJ1-4, is SQTIHQWPATLVQPVGSPLSLECTVEGTSNPNLYWYRQAAGRGLQLLFYSVGIGQISSEVPQNLSASRPQDRQFILSSKKLLLSDSGFYLCAWAQGVNEKLFFGSGTQLSVL.

The chain joins TRBV5-4 to TRBJ1-3; D uncertain. CDR1 and CDR2 (germline): SGHNT, YYREEE (reference sequence). Trimming took off 0 bases at V and 0 bases at J, with 10 bases between the two ends. This CDR3 is built from 16 residues. The chain's CDR3 is CASSLGGSHSGNTIYF. The CDR3 DNA sequence: TGTGCCAGCAGCTTGGGTGGCAGTCACTCTGGAAACACCATATATTTT.

This chain uses TRBV2 with TRBJ1-1; D might be TRBD1 (6 bases). CDR1 and CDR2 from the germline V gene are SNHLY and FYNNEI. This CDR3 has 12 residues. The V end lost 2 bases, the J end lost 7 bases, and 8 bases lay between the germline ends. CDR3 DNA: TGTGCCAGCAGTGAAAGACAGGTTGAAGCTTTCTTT. Its translation: CASSERQVEAFF.

The CDR3: CASSTRTSGSSYEQYF. CDR3 bases: TGCGCCAGCAGCACCCGGACTAGCGGGAGCTCCTACGAGCAGTACTTC. The chain employs TRBV5-1 and TRBJ2-7, with 13 bases that match TRBD2. CDR3 size: 16 residues. Germline-derived CDR1 and CDR2 are SGHRS and YFSETQ. Unmatched junction bases numbered 4, after V lost 4 bases and J lost 0 bases. The entire variable domain, with the rest obtained from reference TRBV5-1 and TRBJ2-7, is as follows: KAGVTQTPRYLIKTRGQQVTLSCSPISGHRSVSWYQQTPGQGLQFLFEYFSETQRNKGNFPGRFSGRQFSNSRSEMNVSTLELGDSALYLCASSTRTSGSSYEQYFGPGTRLTVT.

There are a few counts of this clone. This chain joins TRBV7-3 and TRBJ2-7; D remains ambiguous. V was cut by 0 bases and J by 3 bases, with 12 bases left in between. Germline loops: CDR1 SGHTA, CDR2 FQGTGA. The CDR3 spans 15 residues. This CDR3 is CASSLTPGSDYEQYF. As DNA, the CDR3 is TGTGCCAGCAGCTTAACCCCCGGGTCAGACTACGAGCAGTACTTC. Looking up the rest from reference TRBV7-3 and TRBJ2-7 gives the full variable domain: GAGVSQTPSNKVTEKGKYVELRCDPISGHTALYWYRQSLGQGPEFLIYFQGTGAADDSGLPNDRFFAVRPEGSVSTLKIQRTERGDSAVYLCASSLTPGSDYEQYFGPGTRLTVT.

This chain links TRBV5-1 with TRBJ1-2, with D tentatively TRBD1 (5 bases). CDR3 size: 14 residues. CDR1 is SGHRS and CDR2 is YFSETQ in the germline V gene. The V end lost 0 bases, the J end lost 6 bases, and 12 bases lay between the germline ends. The CDR3 is CASSLGRGEDGYTF. The CDR3, as DNA: TGCGCCAGCAGCTTGGGCCGGGGGGAAGATGGCTACACCTTC. Drawing the rest from reference TRBV5-1 and TRBJ1-2, the complete variable domain is KAGVTQTPRYLIKTRGQQVTLSCSPISGHRSVSWYQQTPGQGLQFLFEYFSETQRNKGNFPGRFSGRQFSNSRSEMNVSTLELGDSALYLCASSLGRGEDGYTFGSGTRLTVV.

The chain joins TRBV24-1 to TRBJ2-5; 9 positions agree with TRBD1. The CDR3 contains 18 residues. J lost 5 bases, V lost 1 base, and 13 bases had no gene match. CDR1 KGHDR and CDR2 SFDVKD come from the germline V gene. CDR3 sequence (DNA): TGTGCCACCAGTGATTTTGGGCCCGGGACAGGGAGTGGGGAGACCCAGTACTTC. Translated: CATSDFGPGTGSGETQYF.

The chain employs TRBV19 and TRBJ2-2; 8 bases align to TRBD1. CDR1 is LNHDA and CDR2 is SQIVND in the germline V gene (reference sequence). This CDR3 spans 17 amino acids. V dropped 5 bases and J dropped 4; count of bases not matched to a gene: 12. CDR3 sequence reads: CASSWPGGAFSTGELFF. CDR3 bases: TGTGCCAGTAGTTGGCCAGGGGGCGCGTTCAGCACCGGGGAGCTGTTTTTT.

In this sample, this clone turned up once. J is TRBJ1-2 and V is TRBV28; D possibly corresponds to TRBD1 (6 bases). The CDR3 has 14 amino acids. CDR1 is MDHEN and CDR2 is SYDVKM in the germline V gene. Deletions cut 9 bases from V and 5 bases from J, with 19 bases between. CDR3 coding DNA: TGTGCCAGTACAGGGAGATCTGGGCCTTATGGCTACACCTTC. This gives the protein CASTGRSGPYGYTF.